One sample yielded the 18 T cell receptor beta chains listed below, sequenced in a study of CD8 T cells in Susac syndrome. Random hexamers were used to reverse transcribe an amount of roughly 0.45 to 1 ug RNA. MiXCR, run by TCRdb on the immunoSEQ multiplex PCR reads, gives a single entry per CDR3 protein. In the table there are around 85,000 distinct CDR3 sequences, approximately 95% of which are singletons. The sequenced material came from CD8+ T cells from PBMCs. The receptor set was obtained from a human donor with Susac syndrome.

This clonotype occurred once. The gene calls are TRBV30 and TRBJ2-6; D gene unclear. The V gene's germline CDR1 is GTSNPN and CDR2 SVGIG (reference sequence). V was pared by 3 bases and J by 4 bases, with 19 bases between. The CDR3 length is 17 residues. CDR3 loop: CAWRRMPKYGGANVLTF. The CDR3 DNA sequence: TGTGCCTGGAGGCGGATGCCCAAGTATGGGGGGGCCAACGTCCTGACTTTC.

The chain is built from TRBV20-1 and TRBJ2-5; TRBD1 might be the D (6 bases). Trimming left V 3 bases short and J 5 bases short, with 19 bases between. The CDR3 sequence is 15 residues long. Germline V CDR1 and CDR2: DFQATT, SNEGSKA (reference sequence). The CDR3 protein is CSASRQEEVRETQYF. The CDR3 DNA sequence: TGCAGTGCTAGCCGACAGGAGGAGGTCAGGGAGACCCAGTACTTC.

This chain joins TRBV27 and TRBJ2-3; D uncertain. Germline V gives CDR1 MNHEY, CDR2 SMNVEV (reference sequence). The CDR3 has 14 amino acids. Trimming pared 6 bases from V and 2 bases from J, leaving 12 bases between. CDR3 in amino acids: CASSQTGATDTQYF. The CDR3, as DNA: TGTGCCAGCAGCCAGACTGGCGCCACAGATACGCAGTATTTT.

This chain connects TRBV12-3 or TRBV12-4 to TRBJ2-3; D not resolved. The CDR3 is 12 residues long. V was clipped by 3 bases and J by 6 bases, with 7 bases between them. The CDR3 DNA reads as TGTGCCAGCAGTTTTACCACCGATACGCAGTATTTT. Translation: CASSFTTDTQYF.

This chain connects TRBV9 to TRBJ2-7; 9 nucleotides match TRBD2. The CDR3 extends over 14 amino acids. The V segment lost 2 bases and the J segment 5 bases; nucleotides outside the gene matches: 5. Looked up from germline, CDR1 is SGDLS and CDR2 is YYNGEE. CDR3 sequence reads: CASSVSGSTDEQYF. The DNA for the CDR3 is TGTGCCAGCAGCGTTAGCGGGAGTACCGACGAGCAGTACTTC.

The chain couples TRBV29-1 to TRBJ2-1; TRBD1 aligns across 7 bases. Germline values: CDR1 SQVTM, CDR2 ANQGSEA. J was trimmed by 3 bases and V by 8 bases; bases with no gene match: 7. The CDR3 is 13 amino acids. CDR3 coding DNA: TGCAGCAGCAGACAGGGTCTCTACAATGAGCAGTTCTTC. Translating it yields CSSRQGLYNEQFF.

The chain couples TRBV30 to TRBJ1-5, with D uncertain. The CDR3 covers 13 residues. V lost 1 base and J 5 bases, leaving 9 bases between the germline ends. Germline CDR1 is GTSNPN and CDR2 is SVGIG (reference sequence). The CDR3 sequence: CAWSGQRDQPQHF. The CDR3 DNA sequence: TGTGCCTGGAGTGGGCAGCGAGATCAGCCCCAGCATTTT.

The chain links TRBV19 to TRBJ2-1, with 7 nucleotides matching TRBD1. J lost 5 bases, V lost 4 bases, and 8 bases had no gene match. The CDR3 has 15 amino acids. Germline CDR1 LNHDA, CDR2 SQIVND (reference sequence). The CDR3 reads CASSTGTAWDNEQFF. The CDR3 nucleotides are TGTGCCAGTAGTACCGGGACAGCCTGGGACAATGAGCAGTTCTTC.

V and J are TRBV2 and TRBJ1-1, with no clear D. The germline V gene has CDR1 SNHLY and CDR2 FYNNEI. Deletions cut 6 bases from V and 1 base from J, with 9 bases between. The CDR3 is made up of 13 amino acids. The CDR3 DNA is TGTGCCAGCAGGAGGGCGAAGAACACTGAAGCTTTCTTT. Its protein is CASRRAKNTEAFF. Full variable domain (rest looked up from reference TRBV2 and TRBJ1-1): EPEVTQTPSHQVTQMGQEVILRCVPISNHLYFYWYRQILGQKVEFLVSFYNNEISEKSEIFDDQFSVERPDGSNFTLKIRSTKLEDSAMYFCASRRAKNTEAFFGQGTRLTVV.

The chain has TRBV25-1 and TRBJ2-7; possibly TRBD2 for D (5 bases). Trimming stripped 1 base from V and 5 bases from J, with 12 bases between. CDR3 length: 14 amino acids. The germline CDR1 and CDR2 sequences are MGHDK and SYGVNS. This chain's CDR3 is CASSESGDYDEQYF. CDR3 DNA: TGTGCCAGCAGTGAATCCGGGGATTACGACGAGCAGTACTTC.

This chain joins TRBV5-6 and TRBJ2-7; 8 bases are a match to TRBD1. Trimming cost V 3 bases and J 4 bases; bases outside gene matches: 9. CDR1 is SGHDT and CDR2 is YYEEEE in the germline V gene. CDR3 length: 15 amino acids. The chain's CDR3 is CASSSPGQVIYEQYF. CDR3 coding DNA: TGTGCCAGCAGCTCTCCGGGACAGGTGATATACGAGCAGTACTTC.

CDR3 sequence (DNA): TGTGCCAGCAGCTTGGACGCAGATACGCAGTATTTT. As protein: CASSLDADTQYF. The gene calls are TRBV5-4 and TRBJ2-3; D unclear. This CDR3 has 12 amino acids. V was cut by 0 bases and J by 4 bases, with 3 bases left in between. Germline V lookup: CDR1 SGHNT, CDR2 YYREEE (reference sequence).

This chain joins TRBV5-6 and TRBJ2-5; 13 positions match TRBD2. Germline V lookup: CDR1 SGHDT, CDR2 YYEEEE. The V segment lost 3 bases and the J segment 1 base; nucleotides outside the gene matches: 18. The CDR3 has 21 residues. CDR3 DNA sequence: TGTGCCAGCAGCTCCACCCCGACGATACTAGCGGGAGGGGCTCCCCAAGAGACCCAGTACTTC. Its translation is CASSSTPTILAGGAPQETQYF.

This chain joins TRBV4-1 and TRBJ2-7; D may be TRBD2 (5 bases). CDR3 size: 15 residues. Germline CDR1 reads MGHRA; CDR2 reads YSYEKL. V dropped 1 base and J dropped 2 bases, with 12 bases sitting between them. The CDR3 is CASSQGNSATYEQYF. The DNA of the CDR3 is TGCGCCAGCAGCCAAGGGAATAGCGCGACCTACGAGCAGTACTTC.

The chain carries TRBV9 and TRBJ2-1; 12 bases match TRBD2. Germline V gene sequence: CDR1 SGDLS, CDR2 YYNGEE. This CDR3 region has 15 residues. V shed 3 bases, J shed 8 bases, and the junction held 6 bases outside the gene matches. CDR3 region: CASSAASGRAYEQFF. Written as DNA, the CDR3 is TGTGCCAGCAGCGCCGCTAGCGGGAGGGCCTATGAGCAGTTCTTC.

This CDR3 is CSFNTISSYEQYF. CDR3 in DNA: TGCAGCTTTAACACTATCAGCTCCTACGAGCAGTACTTC. The gene calls are TRBV29-1 and TRBJ2-7; D is unresolved. The germline V gene has CDR1 SQVTM and CDR2 ANQGSEA. The CDR3 totals 13 residues. Trimming shortened V by 8 bases and J by 0 bases, and 14 bases separated the two germline ends.

Regarding this clonotype: A junction boundary mismatches the germline segment, possibly from a read error. The gene calls are TRBV6-5 and TRBJ2-7; 10 bases agree with TRBD2. CDR3 length equals 14 residues. Germline CDR1 MNHEY, CDR2 SVGAGI. CDR3 in DNA: TGCGCCAGCAGTGTCCTAGCGGGGGACTACGAGCAGTACTTC. Translated: CASSVLAGDYEQYF.

V usage is TRBV4-2 and J usage is TRBJ2-1, with TRBD2 matching 12 bases. This CDR3 comprises 19 residues. Trimming cost V 0 bases and J 5 bases; bases outside gene matches: 11. Germline CDR1 reads LGHNA; CDR2 reads YNFKEQ. CDR3 sequence: CASSQEWLAGGLRHNEQFF. Here the CDR3 DNA reads TGTGCCAGCAGCCAAGAATGGCTAGCGGGAGGGTTGAGGCACAATGAGCAGTTCTTC.